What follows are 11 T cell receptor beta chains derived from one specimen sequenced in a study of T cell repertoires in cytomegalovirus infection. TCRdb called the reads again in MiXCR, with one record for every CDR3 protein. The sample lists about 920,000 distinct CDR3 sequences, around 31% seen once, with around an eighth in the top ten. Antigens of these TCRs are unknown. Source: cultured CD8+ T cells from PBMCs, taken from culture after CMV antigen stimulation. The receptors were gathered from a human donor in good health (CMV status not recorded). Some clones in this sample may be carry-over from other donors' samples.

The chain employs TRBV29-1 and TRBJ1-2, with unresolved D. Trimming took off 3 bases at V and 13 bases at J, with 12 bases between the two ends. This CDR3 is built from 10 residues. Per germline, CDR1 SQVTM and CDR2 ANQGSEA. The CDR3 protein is CSVEKWELTF. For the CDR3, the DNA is TGCAGCGTTGAGAAATGGGAGCTCACCTTC.

The CDR3 region is CASSAASGIYNEQFF. DNA of the CDR3: TGTGCCAGCAGCGCCGCTAGCGGGATCTACAATGAGCAGTTCTTC. The rearrangement joins TRBV7-6 to TRBJ2-1, with 9 positions matching TRBD2. The CDR3 loop spans 15 amino acids. V was pared by 5 bases and J by 3 bases, with 5 bases of the junction left unmatched. Looked up from germline, CDR1 is SGHVS and CDR2 is FNYEAQ.

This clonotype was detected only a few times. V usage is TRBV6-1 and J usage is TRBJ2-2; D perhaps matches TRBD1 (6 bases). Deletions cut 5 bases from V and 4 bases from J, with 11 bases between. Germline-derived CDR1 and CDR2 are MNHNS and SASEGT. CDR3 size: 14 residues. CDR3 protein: CASSRKDSTGELFF. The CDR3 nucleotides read TGTGCCAGCAGTAGAAAGGACAGCACCGGGGAGCTGTTTTTT.

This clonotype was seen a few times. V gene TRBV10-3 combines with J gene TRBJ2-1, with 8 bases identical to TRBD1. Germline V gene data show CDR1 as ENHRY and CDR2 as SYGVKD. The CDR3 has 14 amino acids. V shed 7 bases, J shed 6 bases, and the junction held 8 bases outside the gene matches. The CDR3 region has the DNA TGTGCCATCACCACGGCAGGACAGGGCAATGAGCAGTTCTTC. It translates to CAITTAGQGNEQFF.

The DNA of the CDR3 is TGTGCCAGCAGCCCCCACTCCCTAGAAAATGAAGCTTTCTTT. Encoded protein: CASSPHSLENEAFF. The gene calls are TRBV14 and TRBJ1-1; D ambiguous. CDR3 length: 14 residues. Germline V gene data show CDR1 as SGHDN and CDR2 as FVKESK. Deletions cut 4 bases from V and 7 bases from J, with 16 bases between.

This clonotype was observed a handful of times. CDR3 nucleotides: TGTGCCAGCGGGGACACATACACCGGGGAGCTGTTTTTT. This codes for CASGDTYTGELFF. The J gene is TRBJ2-2, the V gene TRBV12-3 or TRBV12-4, with D possibly being TRBD1 (6 bases). The CDR3 is 13 residues long. The V end lost 8 bases, the J end lost 3 bases, and 10 bases lay between the germline ends.

In DNA form, the CDR3 reads TGTGCCAGCAGCTCTATCCAGGGAGACTATGGCTACACCTTC. Protein sequence: CASSSIQGDYGYTF. J is TRBJ1-2 and V is TRBV27; possible D gene TRBD1, 5 bases. Trimming cost V 6 bases and J 3 bases, with 14 bases left between them. Germline V CDR1 and CDR2: MNHEY, SMNVEV (reference sequence). The CDR3 spans 14 residues.

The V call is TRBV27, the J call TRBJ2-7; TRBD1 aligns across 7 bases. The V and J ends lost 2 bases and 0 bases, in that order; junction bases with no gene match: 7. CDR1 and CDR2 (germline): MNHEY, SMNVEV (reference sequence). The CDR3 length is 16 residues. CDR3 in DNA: TGTGCCAGCAGTTTAGCCCCGCGACAGGGCTCCTACGAGCAGTACTTC. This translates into CASSLAPRQGSYEQYF.

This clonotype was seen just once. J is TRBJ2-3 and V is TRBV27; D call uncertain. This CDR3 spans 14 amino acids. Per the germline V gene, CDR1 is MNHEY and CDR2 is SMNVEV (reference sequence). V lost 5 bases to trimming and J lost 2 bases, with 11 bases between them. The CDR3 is CASSPPRYTDTQYF. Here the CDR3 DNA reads TGTGCCAGCAGTCCTCCCCGGTACACAGATACGCAGTATTTT.

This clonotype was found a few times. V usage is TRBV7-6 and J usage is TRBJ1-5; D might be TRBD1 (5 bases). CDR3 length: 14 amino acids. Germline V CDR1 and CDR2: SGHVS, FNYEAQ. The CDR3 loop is CASETGTRGQPQHF. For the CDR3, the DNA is TGTGCTAGCGAAACCGGGACGAGGGGACAGCCCCAGCATTTT.

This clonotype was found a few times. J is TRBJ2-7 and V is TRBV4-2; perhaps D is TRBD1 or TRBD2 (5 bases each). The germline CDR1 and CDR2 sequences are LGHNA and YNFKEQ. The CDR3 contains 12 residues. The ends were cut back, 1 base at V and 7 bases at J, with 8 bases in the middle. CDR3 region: CASSQGGSEQYF. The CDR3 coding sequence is TGTGCCAGCAGCCAAGGGGGGTCGGAGCAGTACTTC.